Listed below are T cell receptor beta chains from one sample, sequenced in a study of blood T cell repertoires in COVID-19. The method was immunoSEQ multiplex PCR; TCRdb's version includes in-frame clones alone and lacks a portion of them. The sample consists of about 38,000 clones, approximately 96% of them appearing once. Sequencing input: peripheral blood. These TCRs come from a human donor with active COVID-19. The donor label of this sample is uncertain. Each CDR3 is given with its conserved first and last residue. The order of the fields is D gene, CDR3 length, clone size, J gene, V gene, CDR3 protein, CDR3 DNA. The D gene is left open where the match is weak. Clone size is given for some rows only: seen once, a few or many times, or a class if the clone is expanded.

d_call: TRBD1
cdr3_length: 14
clone_size: .
j_call: TRBJ2-7
v_call: TRBV19
cdr3_aa: CASSFRDRGYEQYF
cdr3_nt: TGTGCCAGTAGTTTCCGGGACAGGGGTTACGAGCAGTACTTC

d_call: .
cdr3_length: 14
clone_size: .
j_call: TRBJ2-2
v_call: TRBV18
cdr3_aa: CASSLDKNTGELFF
cdr3_nt: TGTGCCAGCTCACTGGACAAGAACACCGGGGAGCTGTTTTTT

d_call: TRBD2
cdr3_length: 15
clone_size: .
j_call: TRBJ2-3
v_call: TRBV4-3
cdr3_aa: CASSQGGSGRDTQYF
cdr3_nt: TGCGCCAGCAGCCAAGGCGGTAGCGGGAGAGATACGCAGTATTTT

d_call: TRBD1
cdr3_length: 15
clone_size: .
j_call: TRBJ1-5
v_call: TRBV15
cdr3_aa: CATSRETTGTQPQHF
cdr3_nt: TGTGCCACCAGCAGAGAGACGACAGGGACTCAGCCCCAGCATTTT

d_call: TRBD1
cdr3_length: 14
clone_size: .
j_call: TRBJ1-1
v_call: TRBV27
cdr3_aa: CASSPRTGNTEAFF
cdr3_nt: TGTGCCAGCAGTCCTCGGACAGGGAATACTGAAGCTTTCTTT

d_call: .
cdr3_length: 15
clone_size: .
j_call: TRBJ2-7
v_call: TRBV5-1
cdr3_aa: CASSLWPGLPYEQYF
cdr3_nt: TGCGCCAGCAGCTTGTGGCCAGGGCTTCCCTACGAGCAGTACTTC

d_call: .
cdr3_length: 15
clone_size: .
j_call: TRBJ1-2
v_call: TRBV3-1/TRBV3-2
cdr3_aa: CASSQGPAASYGYTF
cdr3_nt: TGTGCCAGCAGCCAAGGGCCCGCGGCCTCCTATGGCTACACCTTC

d_call: TRBD1
cdr3_length: 15
clone_size: once
j_call: TRBJ2-7
v_call: TRBV14
cdr3_aa: CASSQYRDRDHEQYF
cdr3_nt: TGTGCCAGCAGCCAATACCGGGACAGGGACCACGAGCAGTACTTC

d_call: .
cdr3_length: 18
clone_size: .
j_call: TRBJ1-6
v_call: TRBV3-1/TRBV3-2
cdr3_aa: CASSQYTTGSGRNSPLHF
cdr3_nt: TGTGCCAGCAGCCAGTACACCACAGGGTCTGGTAGGAATTCACCCCTCCACTTT

d_call: .
cdr3_length: 14
clone_size: .
j_call: TRBJ2-3
v_call: TRBV15
cdr3_aa: CATSRGGFADTQYF
cdr3_nt: TGTGCCACCAGCAGGGGGGGTTTTGCAGATACGCAGTATTTT

d_call: .
cdr3_length: 17
clone_size: .
j_call: TRBJ1-6
v_call: TRBV11-3
cdr3_aa: CASSLDRVGARNSPLHF
cdr3_nt: TGTGCCAGCAGCTTAGATCGGGTAGGGGCTCGTAATTCACCCCTCCACTTT

d_call: .
cdr3_length: 14
clone_size: .
j_call: TRBJ2-3
v_call: TRBV10-3
cdr3_aa: CAISGGDVADTQYF
cdr3_nt: TGTGCCATCAGTGGCGGGGACGTGGCAGATACGCAGTATTTT

d_call: TRBD2
cdr3_length: 17
clone_size: .
j_call: TRBJ2-1
v_call: TRBV5-1
cdr3_aa: CASSARLAGPLSNEQFF
cdr3_nt: TGCGCCAGCAGCGCAAGACTAGCGGGACCTCTAAGCAATGAGCAGTTCTTC

d_call: .
cdr3_length: 13
clone_size: .
j_call: TRBJ2-7
v_call: TRBV5-1
cdr3_aa: CASSRGGDYEQYF
cdr3_nt: TGCGCCAGCAGTAGGGGTGGGGACTACGAGCAGTACTTC

d_call: .
cdr3_length: 16
clone_size: .
j_call: TRBJ2-5
v_call: TRBV6-1
cdr3_aa: CASSGAGSPLRETQYF
cdr3_nt: TGTGCCAGCAGTGGGGCTGGATCTCCCCTCAGGGAGACCCAGTACTTC

d_call: .
cdr3_length: 13
clone_size: .
j_call: TRBJ2-3
v_call: TRBV5-1
cdr3_aa: CASSPMLGGTQYF
cdr3_nt: TGCGCCAGCAGCCCTATGTTAGGAGGTACGCAGTATTTT

d_call: TRBD1
cdr3_length: 14
clone_size: once
j_call: TRBJ2-7
v_call: TRBV11-3
cdr3_aa: CASSLGQRSYEQYF
cdr3_nt: TGTGCCAGCAGCTTGGGACAGCGTTCCTACGAGCAGTACTTC

d_call: .
cdr3_length: 15
clone_size: .
j_call: TRBJ2-2
v_call: TRBV5-5
cdr3_aa: CASSLAVSLSGELFF
cdr3_nt: TGTGCCAGCAGCTTAGCCGTTTCTCTATCCGGGGAGCTGTTTTTT

d_call: .
cdr3_length: 14
clone_size: .
j_call: TRBJ2-1
v_call: TRBV11-2
cdr3_aa: CASSSIRGYNEQFF
cdr3_nt: TGTGCCAGCAGCTCCATCCGGGGCTACAATGAGCAGTTCTTC

d_call: .
cdr3_length: 21
clone_size: .
j_call: TRBJ1-5
v_call: TRBV30
cdr3_aa: CAWSVPTAAKNPPGDNQPQHF
cdr3_nt: TGTGCCTGGAGTGTACCCACGGCTGCAAAGAATCCCCCCGGAGACAATCAGCCCCAGCATTTT

d_call: .
cdr3_length: 17
clone_size: few
j_call: TRBJ1-4
v_call: TRBV7-9
cdr3_aa: CASSPRTVPDANEKLFF
cdr3_nt: TGTGCCAGCAGCCCGAGGACAGTTCCTGACGCTAATGAAAAACTGTTTTTT

d_call: .
cdr3_length: 17
clone_size: once
j_call: TRBJ2-7
v_call: TRBV7-9
cdr3_aa: CASSLAWGMDNSYEQYF
cdr3_nt: TGTGCCAGCAGCTTAGCGTGGGGTATGGACAACTCCTACGAGCAGTACTTC

d_call: .
cdr3_length: 13
clone_size: .
j_call: TRBJ2-7
v_call: TRBV27
cdr3_aa: CASSQQAGYEQYF
cdr3_nt: TGTGCCAGCAGTCAACAGGCTGGGTACGAGCAGTACTTC

d_call: TRBD2
cdr3_length: 16
clone_size: .
j_call: TRBJ2-1
v_call: TRBV18
cdr3_aa: CASSPTLAEIYNEQFF
cdr3_nt: TGTGCCAGCTCACCGACACTAGCGGAAATTTACAATGAGCAGTTCTTC

d_call: .
cdr3_length: 16
clone_size: .
j_call: TRBJ1-1
v_call: TRBV4-2
cdr3_aa: CASSPPRAPRHTEAFF
cdr3_nt: TGTGCCAGCAGCCCCCCCAGGGCCCCTAGACACACTGAAGCTTTCTTT

d_call: TRBD2
cdr3_length: 18
clone_size: .
j_call: TRBJ2-5
v_call: TRBV28
cdr3_aa: CASSLSYGTSGRGETQYF
cdr3_nt: TGTGCCAGCAGTTTATCCTACGGGACTAGCGGGAGAGGGGAGACCCAGTACTTC

d_call: TRBD1
cdr3_length: 19
clone_size: .
j_call: TRBJ2-1
v_call: TRBV11-2
cdr3_aa: CASSTAGTAHIETYNEQFF
cdr3_nt: TGTGCCAGCAGCACCGCCGGGACAGCACACATAGAAACCTACAATGAGCAGTTCTTC

d_call: TRBD1
cdr3_length: 17
clone_size: .
j_call: TRBJ1-4
v_call: TRBV18
cdr3_aa: CASSPIQGDWPGEKLFF
cdr3_nt: TGTGCCAGCTCACCAATACAGGGGGATTGGCCGGGAGAAAAACTGTTTTTT

d_call: .
cdr3_length: 18
clone_size: .
j_call: TRBJ1-3
v_call: TRBV29-1
cdr3_aa: CSVDWRGLKNFRGNTIYF
cdr3_nt: TGCAGCGTTGATTGGAGGGGCCTTAAAAACTTCAGAGGAAACACCATATATTTT

d_call: TRBD1
cdr3_length: 12
clone_size: .
j_call: TRBJ2-4
v_call: TRBV28
cdr3_aa: CASTGGRYIQYF
cdr3_nt: TGTGCCAGCACAGGGGGTAGGTACATTCAGTACTTC

d_call: TRBD2
cdr3_length: 15
clone_size: .
j_call: TRBJ2-2
v_call: TRBV5-6
cdr3_aa: CASSLRAGASGELFF
cdr3_nt: TGTGCCAGCAGCTTGCGAGCGGGGGCCTCCGGGGAGCTGTTTTTT

d_call: TRBD1
cdr3_length: 16
clone_size: .
j_call: TRBJ2-5
v_call: TRBV7-9
cdr3_aa: CASSFRDSKYQETQYF
cdr3_nt: TGTGCCAGCAGCTTTCGGGACAGCAAGTACCAAGAGACCCAGTACTTC

d_call: TRBD2
cdr3_length: 17
clone_size: .
j_call: TRBJ2-3
v_call: TRBV18
cdr3_aa: CASSRKRLAGGTDTQYF
cdr3_nt: TGTGCCAGCTCAAGAAAACGACTAGCGGGGGGCACAGATACGCAGTATTTT

d_call: TRBD2
cdr3_length: 16
clone_size: .
j_call: TRBJ2-7
v_call: TRBV6-6
cdr3_aa: CASSWTSGGRSYEQYF
cdr3_nt: TGTGCCAGCAGTTGGACTAGCGGGGGGAGGTCCTACGAGCAGTACTTC

d_call: TRBD2
cdr3_length: 17
clone_size: .
j_call: TRBJ2-1
v_call: TRBV11-3
cdr3_aa: CASSLDSLAGAHNEQFF
cdr3_nt: TGTGCCAGCAGCTTAGATTCCCTAGCGGGAGCCCACAATGAGCAGTTCTTC

d_call: TRBD2
cdr3_length: 14
clone_size: once
j_call: TRBJ2-1
v_call: TRBV5-4
cdr3_aa: CASNKIAGGDEQFF
cdr3_nt: TGTGCCAGCAACAAAATAGCGGGGGGGGATGAGCAGTTCTTC

d_call: .
cdr3_length: 15
clone_size: .
j_call: TRBJ2-6
v_call: TRBV9
cdr3_aa: CASETQGAGANVLTF
cdr3_nt: TGTGCCAGCGAGACGCAGGGTGCTGGGGCCAACGTCCTGACTTTC

d_call: TRBD1
cdr3_length: 16
clone_size: .
j_call: TRBJ1-1
v_call: TRBV18
cdr3_aa: CASSPSKPGQGLPAFF
cdr3_nt: TGTGCCAGCTCACCAAGCAAACCGGGACAGGGGCTGCCAGCTTTCTTT

d_call: TRBD2
cdr3_length: 18
clone_size: .
j_call: TRBJ2-1
v_call: TRBV7-9
cdr3_aa: CASSLEMSVLAGYNEQFF
cdr3_nt: TGTGCCAGCAGCTTAGAAATGTCGGTACTAGCGGGTTACAATGAGCAGTTCTTC

d_call: .
cdr3_length: 14
clone_size: once
j_call: TRBJ2-7
v_call: TRBV2
cdr3_aa: CASRSETRTYEQYF
cdr3_nt: TGTGCCAGCAGATCAGAGACTAGAACCTACGAGCAGTACTTC

d_call: .
cdr3_length: 16
clone_size: .
j_call: TRBJ2-7
v_call: TRBV6-6
cdr3_aa: CASSYSIGGTGSEQYF
cdr3_nt: TGTGCCAGCAGTTACTCGATTGGGGGAACCGGGAGTGAGCAGTACTTC

d_call: .
cdr3_length: 14
clone_size: once
j_call: TRBJ2-1
v_call: TRBV10-1
cdr3_aa: CASSGAGRIHEQFF
cdr3_nt: TGCGCCAGCAGTGGTGCGGGAAGAATCCATGAGCAGTTCTTC

d_call: .
cdr3_length: 14
clone_size: .
j_call: TRBJ1-2
v_call: TRBV9
cdr3_aa: CASSVASTDYGYTF
cdr3_nt: TGTGCCAGCAGCGTAGCTTCGACAGACTATGGCTACACCTTC